These T cell receptor beta chains were read from a single sample in a study of Ad26.COV2.S vaccination and SARS-CoV-2 variants. The repertoire was sequenced with immunoSEQ multiplex PCR; TCRdb's copy has only in-frame clones and lacks some. Of about 480,000 clones listed, around 85% are singletons. Sequencing used peripheral blood, obtained in a trial of Ad26.COV2.S vaccine versus placebo. Receptor source: a person aged 18-65 years who received the Ad26.COV2.S COVID-19 vaccine or a placebo. The conserved cysteine and the conserved F or W are not part of the CDR3 here.

TRBV7-2	12	ASSLPRERGGYT
TRBV25-1	12	ASSARGRGNTIY
TRBV6-4	12	ASSPGQATGELF
TRBV15	14	ATSRPQNLFQETQY
TRBV3-1/TRBV3-2	15	ASSPGVGGPGANVLT
TRBV27	12	ASKGVAGANVLT
TRBV9	16	ASSVAVSGSVGTGELF
TRBV9	12	ASSGSAANTEAF
TRBV19	13	ASSIGAGGHDEQF
TRBV27	12	ASGDRGSLDTQY
TRBV7-9	13	ASSPLSGENTEAF
TRBV7-2	14	ASSPVPFGGANVLT
TRBV19	12	ATSEALSLGELF
TRBV6-5	13	ASLNQLELTDTQY
TRBV2	10	ASSEQGMGLF
TRBV9	14	ASSVAGGELNNEQF
TRBV7-3	13	ASSQGLAAINEQF
TRBV25-1	10	ASSELGRGYT
TRBV5-1	12	ASSLSTSNYGYT
TRBV7-3	14	ASSPRGLAEYNEQF
TRBV2	10	ASSSRSVAAF
TRBV7-2	12	ASSPRGTLYGYT
TRBV27	14	ASSLLGGQGNQPQH
TRBV7-9	11	ASSRREVDEQF
TRBV5-1	13	ASSPDSYSNQPQH
TRBV7-2	12	ASSPQGRRTEAF
TRBV5-5	12	ASSPGAGGNTIY
TRBV5-1	14	ASSTTGLAGRETQY
TRBV19	14	ASSMWGLGARPEAF
TRBV7-2	14	ASSFDSSYSNQPQH
TRBV19	13	ATTDSRHHNQPQH
TRBV5-1	13	ASSRLAGPGGEQF
TRBV10-3	11	AISVVQKETQY
TRBV5-1	17	ASSLGGTSGMAGTDTQY
TRBV7-8	13	ASSLDGDSYNEQF
TRBV27	11	ASSLRSVGEAF
TRBV6-1	12	ASSPIQAGNTIY